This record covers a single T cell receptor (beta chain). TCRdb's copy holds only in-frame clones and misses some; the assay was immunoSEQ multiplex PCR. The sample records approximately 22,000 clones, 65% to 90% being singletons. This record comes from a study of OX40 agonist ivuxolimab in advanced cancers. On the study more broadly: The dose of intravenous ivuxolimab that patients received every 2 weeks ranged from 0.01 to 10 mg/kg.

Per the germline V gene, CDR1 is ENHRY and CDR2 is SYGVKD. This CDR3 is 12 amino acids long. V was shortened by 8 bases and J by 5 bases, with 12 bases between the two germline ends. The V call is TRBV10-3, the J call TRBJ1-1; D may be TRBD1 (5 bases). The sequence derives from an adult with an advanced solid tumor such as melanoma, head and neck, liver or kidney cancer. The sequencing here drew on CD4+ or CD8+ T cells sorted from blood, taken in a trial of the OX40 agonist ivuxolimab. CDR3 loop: CAIGALGTEAFF. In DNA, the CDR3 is TGTGCCATCGGGGCTCTGGGGACTGAAGCTTTCTTT.